This T cell receptor (beta chain) was identified in a study of PD-1 blockade in classical Hodgkin lymphoma. CDR1 SQVTM and CDR2 ANQGSEA come from the germline V gene. The CDR3 is 14 residues long. Indicated time point: cycle 4 day 1 (C4D1), after more than five weeks of nivolumab. Brentuximab vedotin exposure varied among the patients, all of whom had relapsed after autologous stem cell transplantation. The repertoire was sequenced with immunoSEQ multiplex PCR; TCRdb's copy has only in-frame clones and lacks some. This table holds fewer than 45,000 clones, 66% found once. This clone was observed a few times.

The chain is built from TRBV29-1 and TRBJ2-7; D is perhaps TRBD1 (5 bases). This material consisted of peripheral blood mononuclear cells (PBMCs), taken before the fourth cycle of nivolumab. This TCR came from a human donor with classical Hodgkin lymphoma. The CDR3 here is CSITDARASYEQYF. Written as DNA, the CDR3 is TGCAGTATTACTGACGCCAGGGCATCCTACGAGCAGTACTTC.